This is a list of T cell receptor beta chains from one sample in a study of cytomegalovirus exposure and HLA in healthy donors. TCRdb keeps only in-frame clones here, not all; method: immunoSEQ multiplex PCR. This table has fewer than 250,000 clones, 60% to 80% appearing once. The sample was PBMCs. The source of these receptors is a male donor in good health and CMV-seronegative. Both conserved end residues are part of each CDR3.

CDR3 protein: CASSQVQGSSEQFF
V gene: TRBV4-1

CDR3 protein: CASSSAGTRTDTQYF
V gene: TRBV6-5

CDR3 protein: CASRASGVTDTQYF
V gene: TRBV19

CDR3 protein: CASSRGQGQLGNQPQHF
V gene: TRBV28

CDR3 protein: CASSEWSTRNEQFF
V gene: TRBV6-1

CDR3 protein: CASSSTQQGFGYTF
V gene: TRBV6-6

CDR3 protein: CASSRLAGGANTGELFF
V gene: TRBV19

CDR3 protein: CSVGGHRDRGGSEQYF
V gene: TRBV29-1

CDR3 protein: CASSSASGQPEAFF
V gene: TRBV13

CDR3 protein: CASSFQTGGYNEQFF
V gene: TRBV5-4

CDR3 protein: CASSDGGRIDNEQFF
V gene: TRBV2

CDR3 protein: CSSSLAQGLNEKLFF
V gene: TRBV7-9

CDR3 protein: CASSGLGTSGAQLEQFF
V gene: TRBV2

CDR3 protein: CASSGAGDTGELFF
V gene: TRBV25-1

CDR3 protein: CASTLGQGGSPLHF
V gene: TRBV7-9

CDR3 protein: CASSLTAGSYNEQFF
V gene: TRBV7-3

CDR3 protein: CASSDDSRGTQYF
V gene: TRBV2

CDR3 protein: CASSELGALSGNTIYF
V gene: TRBV6-1

CDR3 protein: CASSRADYGYTF
V gene: TRBV7-9

CDR3 protein: CAGDRGSDGYTF
V gene: TRBV2

CDR3 protein: CASSFLGGFKGPQPQHF
V gene: TRBV27

CDR3 protein: CASSSSSGSYEQYF
V gene: TRBV5-1

CDR3 protein: CASSLTGTSGTDTQYF
V gene: TRBV7-2

CDR3 protein: CASSLEAGELFF
V gene: TRBV7-3

CDR3 protein: CASSEDRAGGGETQYF
V gene: TRBV6-1

CDR3 protein: CASSLRQGAYEKLFF
V gene: TRBV7-8

CDR3 protein: CSVRTGGTEAFF
V gene: TRBV29-1

CDR3 protein: CASTWTSGIYNEQFF
V gene: TRBV19

CDR3 protein: CASSRGGGPEETQYF
V gene: TRBV5-1

CDR3 protein: CASSSGLGQPQYF
V gene: TRBV27